These 10 T cell receptor beta chains were sequenced from one sample in a study of T-cell memory formation after mild COVID-19 (dated by TCRdb to about 2021). The library came from 5' RACE. The run used an Illumina NovaSeq 6000. Using fastp trimming at Q25 and MiXCR clonotype assembly, TCRdb reanalyzed the public sequencing data and kept in-frame beta chains. Entries are consolidated by CDR3 protein sequence, retaining the most common genes and DNA. Present in this sample are around 300,000 distinct CDR3 sequences, approximately 15% of which were seen just once. The ten largest clones take up about 20% of the sample. Material for sequencing was PBMCs or a T cell subset sorted from them (not recorded which). The receptors derive from a man younger than 35 who had mild COVID-19 (a few samples of this study predate the infection). The sample titles of this study are shuffled in the database, so cell type and time point are left out; the donor was told from shared clones.

The chain uses TRBV29-1 and TRBJ2-5; 8 nucleotides line up with TRBD1. Germline V gene sequence: CDR1 SQVTM, CDR2 ANQGSEA. The CDR3 loop spans 16 amino acids. The V segment lost 6 bases and the J segment 2 bases; nucleotides outside the gene matches: 14. The CDR3 sequence: CSVPTWTGLVQETQYF. The CDR3 bases are TGCAGCGTCCCAACGTGGACAGGGCTTGTGCAAGAGACCCAGTACTTC. Using reference TRBV29-1 and TRBJ2-5 for the parts outside the CDR3, the full variable domain is SAVISQKPSRDICQRGTSLTIQCQVDSQVTMMFWYRQQPGQSLTLIATANQGSEATYESGFVIDKFPISRPNLTFSTLTVSNMSPEDSSIYLCSVPTWTGLVQETQYFGPGTRLLVL.

The chain recombines TRBV11-3 with TRBJ2-5; D is uncertain. Germline CDR1 and CDR2: SGHNT and YENEEA. V lost 1 base and J lost 4, with 7 bases in between. CDR3 length: 13 residues. The CDR3 DNA follows: TGTGCCAGCAGCTTAGGATTTTTAGAGACCCAGTACTTC. This sequence encodes CASSLGFLETQYF. The full variable domain, its missing parts supplied by reference TRBV11-3 and TRBJ2-5, is EAGVVQSPRYKIIEKKQPVAFWCNPISGHNTLYWYLQNLGQGPELLIRYENEEAVDDSQLPKDRFSAERLKGVDSTLKIQPAELGDSAVYLCASSLGFLETQYFGPGTRLLVL.

This clonotype was observed many times. The chain employs TRBV7-9 and TRBJ2-7; D tentatively fits TRBD1 or TRBD2 (5 bases each). Between the trimmed V and J ends, which lost 1 base and 2 bases, there was a span of 12 bases. This CDR3 spans 15 amino acids. Germline values: CDR1 SEHNR, CDR2 FQNEAQ (reference sequence). The CDR3 spells CASSLEVGGTYEQYF. CDR3 bases: TGTGCCAGCAGCTTAGAGGTTGGGGGAACCTACGAGCAGTACTTC.

This clonotype came up once. The rearrangement joins TRBV6-2 or TRBV6-3 to TRBJ2-7; 8 nucleotides line up with TRBD1. CDR3 length equals 15 residues. The J segment lost 0 bases and the V segment lost 3 bases, leaving 4 bases of the junction unmatched. Germline CDR1 and CDR2: MNHEY and SVGEGT. The CDR3 bases are TGTGCCAGCAGTTATGGGACAGGAGGCTCCTACGAGCAGTACGTC. Encoded protein: CASSYGTGGSYEQYV.

The chain recombines TRBV10-3 with TRBJ2-7; 9 bases align to TRBD1. Trimming took 4 bases from V and 5 from J; bases not matched to a gene: 6. CDR3 size: 14 residues. Per germline, CDR1 ENHRY and CDR2 SYGVKD. CDR3 residues: CAISARQGENEQYF. The CDR3 nucleotides read TGTGCCATCAGTGCGAGACAGGGGGAGAACGAGCAGTACTTC.

This clonotype was counted only a few times. The chain employs TRBV6-5 and TRBJ2-5; no firm D call. The V and J ends lost 4 bases and 0 bases respectively, with 9 bases between them. Germline V gives CDR1 MNHEY, CDR2 SVGAGI. The CDR3 is 14 residues long. CDR3 in amino acids: CASSSRSYQETQYF. The CDR3 coding sequence is TGTGCCAGCAGTTCTCGGTCCTACCAAGAGACCCAGTACTTC.

The rearrangement uses TRBV11-2 and TRBJ1-6; D unclear. Trimming cost V 1 base and J 6 bases, with 10 bases left between them. Looked up from germline, CDR1 is SGHAT and CDR2 is FQNNGV. The CDR3 covers 15 residues. CDR3 amino acids: CASSLGVSPNSPLHF. The CDR3 region has the DNA TGTGCCAGCAGCTTAGGGGTATCCCCTAATTCACCCCTCCACTTT.

The chain employs TRBV12-3 or TRBV12-4 and TRBJ2-4, with D hard to call. V was cut by 6 bases and J by 0 bases, with 9 bases left in between. There are 14 residues in the CDR3. The CDR3 DNA sequence: TGTGCCAGCAGCAACCTGCTAGCCAAAAACATTCAGTACTTC. It encodes CASSNLLAKNIQYF.

Points on this clonotype: This could be a read error, since a much larger clone is one nucleotide away. The genes are TRBV12-3 or TRBV12-4 and TRBJ1-4; D unclear. CDR3 size: 14 residues. The CDR3 region is CASSLTLTNEKLIF. CDR3 in DNA: TGTGCCAGCAGTTTAACACTGACTAATGAAAAACTGATTTTT.

The rearrangement joins TRBV5-4 to TRBJ2-2, with 7 bases identical to TRBD1. The CDR3 has 15 amino acids. Per germline, CDR1 SGHNT and CDR2 YYREEE (reference sequence). Trimming at V came to 3 bases and at J to 4 bases, leaving 6 bases not matched to a gene. The CDR3 DNA reads TGTGCCAGCAGCTCGGGAACAGGGGTCACCGGGGAGCTGTTTTTT. Translation gives CASSSGTGVTGELFF.